The 17 T cell receptor beta chains in this list originate from one sample, sequenced in a study of neurological immune-mediated disorders. Each CDR3 protein is one row after TCRdb ran MiXCR on the 5' RACE reads. Of some 70,000 distinct CDR3 sequences in the sample, around 3.3% were seen once. Sequenced input: PBMCs. These receptors all stem from a man between 40 and 49 years old with multiple sclerosis.

This clonotype was seen more than once but under ten times. This sequence joins TRBV6-5 and TRBJ2-3; D is unclear. With 2 bases removed from V and 4 bases from J, the gap between germline ends came to 13 bases. The CDR3 loop spans 15 amino acids. Germline values: CDR1 MNHEY, CDR2 SVGAGI. CDR3 coding DNA: TGTGCCAGCAGTTACCAGGTAGTGCGGCCAGATACGCAGTATTTT. Translated: CASSYQVVRPDTQYF.

The chain couples TRBV6-1 to TRBJ1-1; D may be TRBD1 (5 bases). This CDR3 is 16 amino acids long. Per the germline V gene, CDR1 is MNHNS and CDR2 is SASEGT. Trimming pared 6 bases from V and 6 bases from J, leaving 23 bases between. CDR3 sequence reads: CASRSLGRVKGAEAFF. CDR3 DNA sequence: TGTGCCAGCAGAAGCCTTGGACGTGTAAAAGGGGCTGAAGCTTTCTTT.

Many counts were recorded for this clonotype. The V gene is TRBV20-1, the J gene TRBJ2-5; tentatively, D is TRBD2 (6 bases). The germline CDR1 and CDR2 sequences are DFQATT and SNEGSKA (reference sequence). The CDR3 is made up of 11 amino acids. The chain's CDR3 is CSWDFQETQYF. CDR3 in DNA: TGCAGCTGGGACTTCCAAGAGACCCAGTACTTC.

This clonotype was seen repeatedly, ten times or more. The chain is built from TRBV19 and TRBJ1-4; D remains ambiguous. Germline lookup yields CDR1 LNHDA and CDR2 SQIVND (reference sequence). CDR3 size: 13 residues. The V end lost 1 base, the J end lost 0 bases, and 0 bases lay between the germline ends. The CDR3 spells CASSIATNEKLFF. The CDR3 coding sequence is TGTGCCAGTAGTATAGCAACTAATGAAAAACTGTTTTTT.

The table lists this clonotype with many counts. The chain couples TRBV5-1 to TRBJ2-3; 8 nucleotides agree with TRBD2. Unmatched junction bases numbered 4, after V lost 4 bases and J lost 0 bases. Germline CDR1 SGHRS, CDR2 YFSETQ. The CDR3 covers 15 residues. CDR3 DNA sequence: TGCGCCAGCAGCAACCGACTAGCGAGCACAGATACGCAGTATTTT. This gives the protein CASSNRLASTDTQYF.

The table lists this clonotype with many counts. This chain uses TRBV5-1 with TRBJ2-3; D may be TRBD2 (6 bases). The germline CDR1 and CDR2 sequences are SGHRS and YFSETQ. CDR3 length equals 13 residues. Trimming left V 4 bases short and J 4 bases short, with 10 bases between. Here the CDR3 DNA reads TGCGCCAGCAGCCCGGGGACTCCAGATACGCAGTATTTT. Translated: CASSPGTPDTQYF.

A note on this clonotype: Being one base from a much bigger clone, this may be a read error. The V call is TRBV5-1, the J call TRBJ1-6; possible D gene TRBD1, 6 bases. Germline V gives CDR1 SGHRS, CDR2 YFSETQ. The CDR3 has 14 amino acids. The CDR3 DNA follows: TGCGCCAGCAGCTTTACGGGGGGCGATTCACACCTCCACTTT. This sequence encodes CASSFTGGDSHLHF.

This clonotype appeared a few times. The chain recombines TRBV24-1 with TRBJ2-3, with D possibly being TRBD1 or TRBD2 (5 bases each). The length of the CDR3 is 15 residues. The V end was cut by 4 bases, the J end by 7 bases, with 17 bases between. Germline loops: CDR1 KGHDR, CDR2 SFDVKD. The CDR3, as DNA: TGTGCCACCAGTGACCCGGGAAAGGGGATCAATACGCAGTATTTT. Its translation: CATSDPGKGINTQYF.

In this sample, this clonotype turned up many times. The V and J genes are TRBV9 and TRBJ1-3; D gene ambiguous. Germline lookup yields CDR1 SGDLS and CDR2 YYNGEE. The CDR3 length is 17 residues. V gave up 0 bases and J gave up 0 bases, with 13 bases separating them. The CDR3 here is CASSVGSAGRSGNTIYF. CDR3 in DNA: TGTGCCAGCAGCGTAGGATCTGCCGGCCGCTCTGGAAACACCATATATTTT.

This clonotype was seen at least ten times. The chain has TRBV7-2 and TRBJ2-3, with 8 positions matching TRBD1. This CDR3 has 14 amino acids. V shed 6 bases and J 1 base; nucleotides not matched to a gene: 3. From germline, CDR1 is SGHTA and CDR2 FQGNSA. DNA for the CDR3: TGTGCCAGCAGAAGGGACAGGCGCACAGATACGCAGTATTTT. Residues: CASRRDRRTDTQYF.

This clonotype was seen repeatedly, ten times or more. The chain uses TRBV20-1 and TRBJ2-2, with D uncertain. The CDR3 extends over 14 amino acids. Germline V gene sequence: CDR1 DFQATT, CDR2 SNEGSKA (reference sequence). V was clipped by 0 bases and J by 1 base, with 6 bases between them. DNA for the CDR3: TGCAGTGCTAGAGATCAGGTGAACACCGGGGAGCTGTTTTTT. Residues: CSARDQVNTGELFF.

Judged by abundance, this clonotype is medium-sized. In DNA form, the CDR3 reads TGCAGCGTGCTAGCGGATACCTACGAGCAGTACTTC. This encodes CSVLADTYEQYF. V is TRBV29-1 and J is TRBJ2-7; 7 bases fit TRBD2. The CDR3 covers 12 residues. With V trimmed by 6 bases and J by 2 bases, 4 bases remained unmatched. Looked up from germline, CDR1 is SQVTM and CDR2 is ANQGSEA.

In this sample, this clonotype turned up many times. V is TRBV12-3 or TRBV12-4 and J is TRBJ2-3, with 9 bases that match TRBD2. V shed 6 bases and J 5 bases; nucleotides not matched to a gene: 9. This CDR3 contains 15 residues. The CDR3 sequence is CASRRAGGGGDTQYF. CDR3 bases: TGTGCCAGCAGGCGAGCGGGGGGAGGTGGAGATACGCAGTATTTT.

This clonotype was counted ten times or more. The junction departs from the called germline gene at one end, perhaps through a read error. The chain joins TRBV12-3 or TRBV12-4 to TRBJ2-1; D may be TRBD1 or TRBD2 (5 bases each). The CDR3 spans 12 residues. CDR3 sequence reads: CASSLGRILGDF. The CDR3 region has the DNA TGTGCCAGCAGTTTAGGGCGGATCCTGGGGGATTTC.

This clonotype was recorded at least ten times. The chain links TRBV7-9 to TRBJ2-3; 11 bases are shared with TRBD2. V lost 5 bases, J lost 3 bases, and 4 bases stayed unmatched. This CDR3 region has 15 residues. Germline assignment: CDR1 SEHNR and CDR2 FQNEAQ (reference sequence). The chain's CDR3 is CASSTTSGGTDTQYF. The CDR3 DNA reads TGTGCCAGCAGCACTACTAGCGGGGGAACAGATACGCAGTATTTT.

This clonotype was observed at least ten times. The rearrangement joins TRBV27 to TRBJ2-7; 10 nucleotides agree with TRBD1. The CDR3 loop spans 16 amino acids. Unmatched junction bases numbered 13, after V lost 4 bases and J lost 7 bases. CDR1 is MNHEY, CDR2 SMNVEV, per germline (reference sequence). The CDR3 is CASSSLPGQGMGEQYF. CDR3 bases: TGTGCCAGCAGTTCGCTACCGGGACAGGGGATGGGAGAGCAGTACTTC.

Ten or more counts support this clonotype. The V and J genes are TRBV6-6 and TRBJ1-4; 8 positions agree with TRBD1. The CDR3 loop spans 16 amino acids. Germline V gene sequence: CDR1 MNHNY, CDR2 SVGAGI (reference sequence). V was pared by 5 bases and J by 4 bases, with 9 bases of the junction left unmatched. This chain's CDR3 is CASSHRQGRSNEKLFF. The DNA of the CDR3 is TGTGCCAGCAGTCACCGACAGGGGCGGAGTAATGAAAAACTGTTTTTT.